What follows are 15 T cell receptor beta chains derived from one specimen sequenced in a study of early T cells in non-severe SARS-CoV-2 infection. TCRdb fed the 5' RACE reads into MiXCR, producing one record per CDR3 protein. The sample shows about 80,000 distinct CDR3 sequences, 9% to 13% of them seen only once. Sequencing input: whole blood. These receptors were taken from an adult who was a healthcare worker with PCR-confirmed SARS-CoV-2 infection or an uninfected control (not recorded which).

This clonotype was seen a handful of times. The chain couples TRBV20-1 to TRBJ2-1; no firm D call. CDR1 and CDR2 from the germline V gene are DFQATT and SNEGSKA (reference sequence). Trimming took 6 bases from V and 0 from J, leaving 15 bases between them. The CDR3 is 15 amino acids. CDR3 loop: CSAVATLSSYNEQFF. CDR3 in DNA: TGCAGTGCAGTGGCCACACTGAGCTCCTACAATGAGCAGTTCTTC.

CDR3 sequence reads: CSFSTGSEKLFF. CDR3 in DNA: TGCAGCTTCTCGACAGGTAGCGAAAAACTGTTTTTT. V usage is TRBV29-1 and J usage is TRBJ1-4, with a tentative D call TRBD1 (6 bases). V was cut by 8 bases and J by 8 bases, with 15 bases left in between. Looked up from germline, CDR1 is SQVTM and CDR2 is ANQGSEA. The CDR3 spans 12 residues.

This clonotype has at least ten counts. The chain joins TRBV28 to TRBJ1-2; possibly TRBD1 for D (5 bases). Per germline, CDR1 MDHEN and CDR2 SYDVKM. Trimming took off 3 bases at V and 0 bases at J, with 11 bases between the two ends. CDR3 size: 15 residues. This chain's CDR3 is CASSLAGPANYGYTF. For the CDR3, the DNA is TGTGCCAGCAGTTTGGCGGGACCAGCTAACTATGGCTACACCTTC.

This chain joins TRBV5-4 and TRBJ2-7; no definite D call. V was clipped by 1 base and J by 2 bases, with 7 bases between them. The CDR3 is 13 amino acids. Germline V CDR1 and CDR2: SGHNT, YYREEE (reference sequence). The CDR3 nucleotides are TGTGCCAGCAGCTTGCCAGGAGCCTACGAGCAGTACTTC. This gives the protein CASSLPGAYEQYF.

In its sample, this clonotype was seen a few times. The chain combines TRBV29-1 with TRBJ2-7, with D perhaps matching TRBD1 (5 bases). Trimming stripped 7 bases from V and 2 bases from J, with 9 bases between. The CDR3 totals 11 residues. In germline, CDR1 is SQVTM, CDR2 ANQGSEA. CDR3 sequence reads: CSGATAYEQYF. For the CDR3, the DNA is TGCAGCGGCGCGACAGCCTACGAGCAGTACTTC.

This clonotype has a count of ten or more. The chain carries TRBV5-6 and TRBJ1-2; maybe TRBD1 (6 bases). This CDR3 region has 13 residues. Trimming pared 2 bases from V and 8 bases from J, leaving 13 bases between. Germline V gives CDR1 SGHDT, CDR2 YYEEEE. CDR3: CASSFGGPQGYTF. Written as DNA, the CDR3 is TGTGCCAGCAGCTTTGGGGGCCCTCAAGGCTACACCTTC.

This chain links TRBV7-9 with TRBJ2-1; D not resolved. The CDR3 extends over 16 amino acids. V was clipped by 2 bases and J by 0 bases, with 11 bases between them. Germline V gene sequence: CDR1 SEHNR, CDR2 FQNEAQ (reference sequence). The CDR3 region has the DNA TGTGCCAGCAGCTTACTCGGCATCAGCTCCTACAATGAGCAGTTCTTC. Amino acid sequence: CASSLLGISSYNEQFF.

In its sample, this clonotype was seen a few times. The rearrangement joins TRBV2 to TRBJ2-1; D gene unclear. This CDR3 has 13 amino acids. Germline V gene lookup returns CDR1 SNHLY and CDR2 FYNNEI. V was shortened by 7 bases and J by 0 bases, with 7 bases between the two germline ends. CDR3 sequence (DNA): TGTGCCAGCAAGGTGAGCTCCTACAATGAGCAGTTCTTC. Its protein is CASKVSSYNEQFF.

This chain joins TRBV27 and TRBJ2-5, with a tentative D call TRBD1 (5 bases). This CDR3 is 13 amino acids long. The V gene's germline CDR1 is MNHEY and CDR2 SMNVEV (reference sequence). V lost 4 bases, J lost 1 base, and 7 bases lay in between. This CDR3 reads CASSSDSQETQYF. CDR3 in DNA: TGTGCCAGCAGTTCAGACAGCCAAGAGACCCAGTACTTC.

The genes are TRBV5-1 and TRBJ1-4, with D uncertain. V gave up 4 bases and J gave up 4 bases, with 14 bases separating them. Germline loops: CDR1 SGHRS, CDR2 YFSETQ. The CDR3 has 15 amino acids. CDR3 nucleotide sequence: TGCGCCAGCAGCCGTACCGGGTCTGGTAATGAAAAACTGTTTTTT. Its translation: CASSRTGSGNEKLFF. Full variable domain (remainder filled in from reference TRBV5-1 and TRBJ1-4): KAGVTQTPRYLIKTRGQQVTLSCSPISGHRSVSWYQQTPGQGLQFLFEYFSETQRNKGNFPGRFSGRQFSNSRSEMNVSTLELGDSALYLCASSRTGSGNEKLFFGSGTQLSVL.

This chain uses TRBV5-5 with TRBJ2-7; 10 bases match TRBD2. V shed 3 bases, J shed 9 bases, and the junction held 9 bases outside the gene matches. Germline loops: CDR1 SGHKS, CDR2 YYEKEE (reference sequence). The CDR3 is 14 amino acids. The CDR3 sequence: CASSSGLATTGQYF. CDR3 nucleotide sequence: TGTGCCAGCAGCTCGGGACTAGCGACCACTGGGCAGTACTTC.

The table lists this clonotype with many counts. The chain carries TRBV20-1 and TRBJ2-3; 9 positions match TRBD1. The CDR3 consists of 14 residues. Germline loops: CDR1 DFQATT, CDR2 SNEGSKA (reference sequence). J was trimmed by 7 bases and V by 3 bases; bases with no gene match: 8. The CDR3 region is CSASPGQGINTQYF. In DNA, the CDR3 is TGCAGTGCTAGTCCGGGACAGGGAATCAATACGCAGTATTTT.

In the case of this clonotype: A much bigger clone sits one base away, suggesting this may be a read error. The conserved closing phenylalanine or tryptophan is absent in this CDR3, likely reflecting a read error. V and J are TRBV3-1 and TRBJ1-1, with 8 positions matching TRBD1. Per germline, CDR1 LGHDT and CDR2 YNNKEL (reference sequence). V shed 1 base and J 1 base; nucleotides not matched to a gene: 5. The CDR3 sequence is 16 residues long. CDR3 amino acids: CASSQGAGGTNTEAFL. The CDR3 coding sequence is TGTGCCAGCAGCCAAGGGGCAGGGGGCACGAACACTGAAGCTTTCTTG.

This clonotype was observed at least ten times. This chain links TRBV29-1 with TRBJ2-5; tentatively, D is TRBD1 (5 bases). With 6 bases removed from V and 5 bases from J, the gap between germline ends came to 10 bases. Per the germline V gene, CDR1 is SQVTM and CDR2 is ANQGSEA. The CDR3 contains 11 residues. This CDR3 is CSVDRAETQYF. The CDR3 region has the DNA TGCAGCGTCGACAGAGCGGAGACCCAGTACTTC.

The chain links TRBV5-5 to TRBJ1-5; 10 bases are shared with TRBD1. The CDR3 is made up of 15 amino acids. Trimming at V came to 4 bases and at J to 7 bases, leaving 8 bases not matched to a gene. Germline CDR1 is SGHKS and CDR2 is YYEKEE (reference sequence). The CDR3 loop is CASSANRDRGQPQHF. The CDR3 nucleotides read TGTGCCAGCAGCGCTAACCGGGACAGGGGCCAGCCCCAGCATTTT.